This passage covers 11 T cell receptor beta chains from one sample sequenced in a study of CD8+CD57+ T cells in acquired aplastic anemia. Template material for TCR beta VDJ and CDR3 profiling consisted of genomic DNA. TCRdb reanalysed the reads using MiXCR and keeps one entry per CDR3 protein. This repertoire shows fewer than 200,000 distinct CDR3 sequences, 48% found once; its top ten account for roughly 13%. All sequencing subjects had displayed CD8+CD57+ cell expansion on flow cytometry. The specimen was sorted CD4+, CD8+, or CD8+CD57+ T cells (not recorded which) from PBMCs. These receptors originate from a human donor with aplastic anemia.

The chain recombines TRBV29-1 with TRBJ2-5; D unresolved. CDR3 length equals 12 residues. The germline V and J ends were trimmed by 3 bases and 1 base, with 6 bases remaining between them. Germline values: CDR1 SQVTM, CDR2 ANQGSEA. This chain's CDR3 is CSVDSSQETQYF. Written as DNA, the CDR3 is TGCAGCGTTGATTCTTCCCAAGAGACCCAGTACTTC.

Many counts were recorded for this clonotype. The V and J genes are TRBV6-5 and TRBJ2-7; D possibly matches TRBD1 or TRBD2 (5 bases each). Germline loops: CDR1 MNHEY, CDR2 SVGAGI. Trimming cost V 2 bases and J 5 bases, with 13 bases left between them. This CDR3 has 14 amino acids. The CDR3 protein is CASSYGGRKNEQYF. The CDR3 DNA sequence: TGTGCCAGCAGTTACGGGGGTAGGAAGAACGAGCAGTACTTC.

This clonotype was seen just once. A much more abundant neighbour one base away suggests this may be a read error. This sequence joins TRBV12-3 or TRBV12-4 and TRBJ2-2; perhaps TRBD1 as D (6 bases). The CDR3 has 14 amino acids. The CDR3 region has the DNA TGTGTCAGCAGGGCACAGGGAAGTGGCGGGGAGCTGTTTTTT. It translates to CVSRAQGSGGELFF.

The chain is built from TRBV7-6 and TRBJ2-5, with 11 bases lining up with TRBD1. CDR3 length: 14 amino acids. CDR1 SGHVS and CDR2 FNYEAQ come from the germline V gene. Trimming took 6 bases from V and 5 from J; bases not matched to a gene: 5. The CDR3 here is CASSWTGGRETQYF. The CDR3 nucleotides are TGTGCCAGCAGTTGGACAGGGGGCAGGGAGACCCAGTACTTC.

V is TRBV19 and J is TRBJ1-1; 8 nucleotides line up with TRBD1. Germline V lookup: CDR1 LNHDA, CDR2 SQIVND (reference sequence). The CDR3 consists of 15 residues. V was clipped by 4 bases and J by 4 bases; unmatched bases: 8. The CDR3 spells CASSRATGVFTEAFF. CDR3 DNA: TGTGCCAGTAGTAGGGCGACAGGGGTGTTCACTGAAGCTTTCTTT.

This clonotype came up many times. The CDR3 sequence is CASSRWEETQYF. The CDR3 DNA sequence: TGTGCCAGCAGCCGATGGGAGGAGACCCAGTACTTC. V is TRBV3-1 and J is TRBJ2-5; tentative D call: TRBD2 (5 bases). The CDR3 is 12 amino acids. Trimming removed 4 bases at V and 5 bases at J, with 8 bases between. The V gene's germline CDR1 is LGHDT and CDR2 YNNKEL (reference sequence).

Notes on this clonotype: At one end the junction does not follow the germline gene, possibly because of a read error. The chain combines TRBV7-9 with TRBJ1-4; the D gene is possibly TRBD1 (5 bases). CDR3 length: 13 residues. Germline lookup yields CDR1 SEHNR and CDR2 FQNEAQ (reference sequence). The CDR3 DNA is TGTGCCAGCGGCTTGAGACAGTATGAAAAACTGTTTTTT. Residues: CASGLRQYEKLFF.

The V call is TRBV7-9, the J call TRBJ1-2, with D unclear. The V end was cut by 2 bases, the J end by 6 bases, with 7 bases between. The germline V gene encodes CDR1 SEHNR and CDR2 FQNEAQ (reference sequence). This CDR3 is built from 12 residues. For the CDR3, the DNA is TGTGCCAGCAGCTTATTAGGGAATGGCTACACCTTC. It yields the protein CASSLLGNGYTF.

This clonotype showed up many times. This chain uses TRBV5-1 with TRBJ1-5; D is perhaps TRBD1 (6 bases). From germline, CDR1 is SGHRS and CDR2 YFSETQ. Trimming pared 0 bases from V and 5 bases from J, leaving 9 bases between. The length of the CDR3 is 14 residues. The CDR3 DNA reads TGCGCCAGCAGCTTGGGAGGGGGGCATCAGCCCCAGCATTTT. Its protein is CASSLGGGHQPQHF.

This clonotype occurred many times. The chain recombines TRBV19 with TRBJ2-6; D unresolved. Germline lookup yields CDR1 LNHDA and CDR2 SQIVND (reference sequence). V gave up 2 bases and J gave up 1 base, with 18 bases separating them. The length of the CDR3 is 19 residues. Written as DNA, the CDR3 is TGTGCCAGTAGTATAAATCTTTACGAACGGGTATCTGGGGCCAACGTCCTGACTTTC. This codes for CASSINLYERVSGANVLTF. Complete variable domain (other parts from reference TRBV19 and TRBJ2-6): DGGITQSPKYLFRKEGQNVTLSCEQNLNHDAMYWYRQDPGQGLRLIYYSQIVNDFQKGDIAEGYSVSREKKESFPLTVTSAQKNPTAFYLCASSINLYERVSGANVLTFGAGSRLTVL.

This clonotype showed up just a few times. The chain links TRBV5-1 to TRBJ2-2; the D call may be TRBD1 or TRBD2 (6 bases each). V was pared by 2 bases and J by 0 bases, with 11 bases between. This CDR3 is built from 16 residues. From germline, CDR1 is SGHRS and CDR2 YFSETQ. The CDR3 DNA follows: TGCGCCAGCAGCTTATCGGGGGCCGCGAACACCGGGGAGCTGTTTTTT. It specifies CASSLSGAANTGELFF. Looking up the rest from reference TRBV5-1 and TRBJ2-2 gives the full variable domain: KAGVTQTPRYLIKTRGQQVTLSCSPISGHRSVSWYQQTPGQGLQFLFEYFSETQRNKGNFPGRFSGRQFSNSRSEMNVSTLELGDSALYLCASSLSGAANTGELFFGEGSRLTVL.